The 25 T cell receptor beta chains below all came from one sample that was sequenced in a study of control samples from healthy donors and cancer patients. The assay was immunoSEQ multiplex PCR, and TCRdb's table has in-frame clones only and misses some. This table holds about 130,000 clones, 70% to 90% found once. The sample was blood. The receptors originated from a man aged 50-60 years in good health.

The chain recombines TRBV6-5 with TRBJ1-2, with D tentatively TRBD1 (5 bases). From germline, CDR1 is MNHEY and CDR2 SVGAGI. CDR3 size: 14 residues. The CDR3 nucleotides read TGTGCTACACGGGACGGCGGACGGGGCTATGGCTACACCTTC. Protein sequence: CATRDGGRGYGYTF.

This clone was observed a few times. V and J are TRBV29-1 and TRBJ1-1, with a tentative D call TRBD1 (5 bases). Germline V CDR1 and CDR2: SQVTM, ANQGSEA. The CDR3 totals 13 residues. V lost 4 bases and J 5 bases, leaving 14 bases between the germline ends. The CDR3 sequence: CSVARERGTEAFF. The CDR3 coding sequence is TGCAGCGTTGCAAGGGAGCGGGGGACTGAAGCTTTCTTT.

This clone was observed a handful of times. This chain joins TRBV24-1 and TRBJ2-5; no definite D call. The CDR3 totals 14 residues. Germline V gene sequence: CDR1 KGHDR, CDR2 SFDVKD. V lost 9 bases to trimming and J lost 1 base, with 14 bases between them. CDR3 DNA sequence: TGTGCCACCGGCTCCCTAGGTGGCCAAGAGACCCAGTACTTC. Its protein product is CATGSLGGQETQYF.

This rearrangement joins TRBV3-1 (or the pseudogene TRBV3-2) to TRBJ2-1; 13 bases are a match to TRBD2. V lost 4 bases, J lost 6 bases, and 3 bases stayed unmatched. CDR1 is LGHDT and CDR2 is YNNKEL in the germline V gene (reference sequence). The CDR3 is 15 residues long. As DNA, the CDR3 is TGTGCCAGCAGCCGATGGACTAGCGGGGGCAATGAGCAGTTCTTC. The encoded protein is CASSRWTSGGNEQFF.

The chain couples TRBV9 to TRBJ1-5; possibly TRBD1 for D (6 bases). The length of the CDR3 is 19 residues. Germline CDR1 is SGDLS and CDR2 is YYNGEE. Trimming shortened V by 4 bases and J by 0 bases, and 23 bases separated the two germline ends. CDR3: CASSPIGGRGGISNQPQHF. DNA for the CDR3: TGTGCCAGCAGCCCCATTGGTGGCAGGGGAGGAATTAGCAATCAGCCCCAGCATTTT.

The CDR3 nucleotides read TGTGCCAGCAGCTTAGATGGGGACCTCAATCAGCCCCAGCATTTT. It specifies CASSLDGDLNQPQHF. The gene calls are TRBV7-2 and TRBJ1-5, with D perhaps matching TRBD1 (5 bases). Germline assignment: CDR1 SGHTA and CDR2 FQGNSA. CDR3 length: 15 amino acids. With 1 base removed from V and 3 bases from J, the gap between germline ends came to 10 bases.

The chain has TRBV7-3 and TRBJ2-7; tentatively, D is TRBD1 (5 bases). The CDR3 runs 14 residues. Germline loops: CDR1 SGHTA, CDR2 FQGTGA. V lost 0 bases, J lost 5 bases, and 11 bases lay in between. DNA for the CDR3: TGTGCCAGCAGCTTAACTGGGGCCCTCGACGAGCAGTACTTC. Amino acids: CASSLTGALDEQYF. Full variable domain (rest looked up from reference TRBV7-3 and TRBJ2-7): GAGVSQTPSNKVTEKGKYVELRCDPISGHTALYWYRQSLGQGPEFLIYFQGTGAADDSGLPNDRFFAVRPEGSVSTLKIQRTERGDSAVYLCASSLTGALDEQYFGPGTRLTVT.

V gene TRBV3-1 (or the pseudogene TRBV3-2) combines with J gene TRBJ1-4; D ambiguous. This CDR3 has 16 amino acids. The V and J ends lost 4 bases and 7 bases respectively, with 19 bases between them. Germline CDR1 is LGHDT and CDR2 is YNNKEL (reference sequence). CDR3 nucleotides: TGTGCCAGCAGCCCACGGTCCTACGGAGGAGGTGAAAAACTGTTTTTT. Its protein product is CASSPRSYGGGEKLFF.

This chain connects TRBV7-8 to TRBJ1-5, with D possibly matching TRBD1 (6 bases). The V and J ends lost 5 bases and 0 bases respectively, with 17 bases between them. The CDR3 is made up of 17 amino acids. CDR1 and CDR2 (germline): SGHVS, FQNEAQ. The CDR3 here is CASSQPKGDYSNQPQHF. CDR3 sequence (DNA): TGTGCCAGCAGCCAGCCCAAGGGGGACTATAGCAATCAGCCCCAGCATTTT.

J is TRBJ1-6 and V is TRBV2, with 8 bases fitting TRBD1. Germline lookup yields CDR1 SNHLY and CDR2 FYNNEI. V lost 6 bases and J lost 8; bases outside the gene matches: 6. The CDR3 totals 14 residues. The DNA for the CDR3 is TGTGCCAGCAGCATCGGACAGGGTGATTCACCCCTCCACTTT. It codes for CASSIGQGDSPLHF.

This clone was picked up one time. The chain links TRBV11-2 to TRBJ2-5, with TRBD2 matching over 7 bases. V lost 5 bases to trimming and J lost 5 bases; unmatched junction nucleotides: 14. This CDR3 comprises 16 residues. Per germline, CDR1 SGHAT and CDR2 FQNNGV. CDR3 residues: CASSPRGVAGRETQYF. CDR3 coding DNA: TGTGCCAGCAGCCCGAGGGGTGTAGCGGGCAGGGAGACCCAGTACTTC.

This chain joins TRBV19 and TRBJ2-2; D gene unclear. V was shortened by 10 bases and J by 0 bases, with 15 bases between the two germline ends. Germline CDR1 reads LNHDA; CDR2 reads SQIVND (reference sequence). The CDR3 totals 15 residues. The CDR3 protein is CATQHGTTNTGELFF. The CDR3 DNA is TGTGCCACCCAACACGGCACTACGAACACCGGGGAGCTGTTTTTT.

The V gene is TRBV24-1, the J gene TRBJ2-5; D may be TRBD2 (5 bases). The V gene lost 3 bases and the J gene lost 5 bases, with 18 bases spanning the gap. The germline CDR1 and CDR2 sequences are KGHDR and SFDVKD. The CDR3 has 16 residues. The CDR3 is CATSDAREPVVETQYF. In DNA form, the CDR3 reads TGTGCCACCAGTGATGCCCGGGAACCGGTGGTGGAGACCCAGTACTTC.

A few counts support this clone. The chain joins TRBV29-1 to TRBJ2-3; D might be TRBD1 or TRBD2, each matching 5 bases. Germline assignment: CDR1 SQVTM and CDR2 ANQGSEA. V lost 5 bases, J lost 2 bases, and 17 bases lay in between. CDR3 size: 15 residues. The CDR3 DNA follows: TGCAGCGTTCTAGTCTCGGGGACCTCCACAGATACGCAGTATTTT. Its translation: CSVLVSGTSTDTQYF.

This clone appeared a few times. The chain recombines TRBV19 with TRBJ1-2; 7 bases are a match to TRBD1. Looked up from germline, CDR1 is LNHDA and CDR2 is SQIVND (reference sequence). Trimming removed 10 bases from V and 2 bases from J; junction bases left unmatched: 7. The CDR3 totals 13 residues. CDR3 protein: CATSTGLNYGYTF. The CDR3 nucleotides are TGTGCCACTTCGACAGGGCTGAACTATGGCTACACCTTC.

The chain links TRBV19 to TRBJ2-2; a possible D gene is TRBD1 (5 bases). The CDR3 is 15 residues long. V shed 5 bases and J shed 7 bases, with 17 bases lying between them. Germline lookup yields CDR1 LNHDA and CDR2 SQIVND (reference sequence). CDR3 sequence (DNA): TGTGCCAGTAGTGTCCAACAGGCCCGCAGCGGGGAGCTGTTTTTT. This translates into CASSVQQARSGELFF.

The CDR3 nucleotides are TGTGCCAGCAACCCCTGGACAGGGGCGAGCTATGGCTACACCTTC. As protein: CASNPWTGASYGYTF. The J gene is TRBJ1-2, the V gene TRBV28; 9 bases align to TRBD1. Germline lookup yields CDR1 MDHEN and CDR2 SYDVKM. V lost 7 bases to trimming and J lost 4 bases; unmatched junction nucleotides: 10. The CDR3 runs to 15 residues.

The CDR3 coding sequence is TGTGCCAGCAGTGCCGGACAGGGTGAAGCTTTCTTT. Translation: CASSAGQGEAFF. The chain joins TRBV6-4 to TRBJ1-1, with 8 positions matching TRBD1. Germline CDR1 and CDR2: MRHNA and SNTAGT. V was pared by 4 bases and J by 7 bases, with 2 bases of the junction left unmatched. The length of the CDR3 is 12 residues.

This chain joins TRBV6-6 and TRBJ2-7; D is unclear. The CDR3 spans 11 residues. V was shortened by 9 bases and J by 4 bases, with 10 bases between the two germline ends. Germline CDR1 and CDR2: MNHNY and SVGAGI (reference sequence). The CDR3: CASENAYEQYF. For the CDR3, the DNA is TGTGCCAGTGAAAATGCGTACGAGCAGTACTTC.

The chain employs TRBV2 and TRBJ2-7; unclear D gene. Trimming pared 8 bases from V and 2 bases from J, leaving 10 bases between. The germline V gene encodes CDR1 SNHLY and CDR2 FYNNEI. The CDR3 has 12 amino acids. The DNA of the CDR3 is TGTGCCAGCGCCCCCCAGCCCTACGAGCAGTACTTC. As protein: CASAPQPYEQYF.

V is TRBV21-1 and J is TRBJ2-2; the D call in the table, TRBD2, was not verified against the DNA. TRBV21-1 is deemed a pseudogene. The length of the CDR3 is 12 residues. The CDR3 here is CASSKDYRELFF. In DNA form, the CDR3 reads TGTGCCAGCAGCAAGGACTACCGGGAGCTGTTTTTT.

The chain links TRBV2 to TRBJ1-1; D gene unclear. CDR3 size: 13 residues. Trimming removed 1 base at V and 0 bases at J, with 3 bases between. The germline gives CDR1 SNHLY, CDR2 FYNNEI. In nucleotides, the CDR3 is TGTGCCAGCAGTGAAGGGGTGAACACTGAAGCTTTCTTT. This encodes CASSEGVNTEAFF.

This chain joins TRBV5-1 and TRBJ1-1; D possibly corresponds to TRBD1 (5 bases). The CDR3 contains 14 residues. Germline values: CDR1 SGHRS, CDR2 YFSETQ. Trimming removed 5 bases from V and 0 bases from J, with 11 bases in between. CDR3 bases: TGCGCCAGCAGGCCAGGGTTGATGAACACTGAAGCTTTCTTT. Protein sequence: CASRPGLMNTEAFF.

The table lists this clone with a few counts. The gene calls are TRBV4-1 and TRBJ1-1; no clear D. Germline assignment: CDR1 MGHRA and CDR2 YSYEKL. The V end was cut by 4 bases, the J end by 4 bases, with 10 bases between. There are 13 residues in the CDR3. Here the CDR3 DNA reads TGCGCCAGCAGCCCCAGAGAGACCACTGAAGCTTTCTTT. Amino acids: CASSPRETTEAFF.

V is TRBV6-8 and J is TRBJ2-7; 8 bases are shared with TRBD2. Germline CDR1 reads MNHGY; CDR2 reads SAAAGT. The V segment lost 0 bases and the J segment 2 bases; nucleotides outside the gene matches: 6. This CDR3 is 16 amino acids long. The CDR3 sequence: CASSYSAGGLPYEQYF. The CDR3 bases are TGTGCCAGCAGTTACTCGGCGGGGGGCCTCCCCTACGAGCAGTACTTC.